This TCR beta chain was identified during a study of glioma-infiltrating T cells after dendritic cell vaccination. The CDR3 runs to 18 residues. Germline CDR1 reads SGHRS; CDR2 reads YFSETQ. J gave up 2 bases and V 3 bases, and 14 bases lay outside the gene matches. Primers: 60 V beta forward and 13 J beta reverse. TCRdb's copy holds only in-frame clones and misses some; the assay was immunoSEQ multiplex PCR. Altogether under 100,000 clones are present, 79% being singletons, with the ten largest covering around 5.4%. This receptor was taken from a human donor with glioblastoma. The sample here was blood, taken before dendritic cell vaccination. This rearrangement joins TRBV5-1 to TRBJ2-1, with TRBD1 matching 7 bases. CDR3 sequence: CASSSQHQTGSAYNEQFF. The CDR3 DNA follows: TGCGCCAGCAGCTCCCAACATCAGACAGGGTCCGCCTACAATGAGCAGTTCTTC.